The clone carrying this TCR beta chain was counted only a few times. Its antigen is currently unknown. The record originates from a study of cytomegalovirus exposure and HLA in healthy donors. Background on the study: Previous work identified 100 million or so unique TCR beta sequences from roughly 180 million T cells.

The CDR3 has 15 amino acids. Germline V lookup: CDR1 GTSNPN, CDR2 SVGIG (reference sequence). V trimming: 3 bases; J trimming: 0 bases; junction bases outside the gene matches: 8. Both 60 Vbeta primers and 13 Jbeta primers went into the PCR. Clones were read by immunoSEQ multiplex PCR, and TCRdb kept only the in-frame ones, dropping some. The sample gives around 60,000 clones, 70% to 80% of which show up once; about 51% is in the top ten. Study results and caveats: A later analysis found that most CMV-associated TCR beta chains appeared HLA-restricted. In a later analysis, HLA-associated beta chains showed higher expansion and lower generation probabilities than comparable chains. Researchers reported that a few CMV-associated chains were confirmed in vitro as CMV antigen-specific.

The V call is TRBV30, the J call TRBJ2-7; TRBD1 matches 7 bases. Input material: PBMCs. This clonotype was sampled from a man in his forties or fifties in good health and CMV-seropositive. The CDR3 DNA reads TGTGCCTGGAGCCTCCCGGGACAGAGCTCCTACGAGCAGTACTTC. It specifies CAWSLPGQSSYEQYF.